This T cell receptor (beta chain) is drawn from a study of T cell repertoires in cytomegalovirus infection. On the study more broadly: It can be stated that public TCR beta signatures indicated CMV infection as well as a matching HLA type. Broader study findings: Clonotype analysis showed dominance of the ex vivo response by HLA-C-restricted CMV-specific TCR beta clonotypes.

TCRdb itself ran the reads through MiXCR, one entry per CDR3 protein. This table has about 530,000 distinct CDR3 sequences, 26% appearing once. V was pared by 3 bases and J by 0 bases, with 12 bases between. The length of the CDR3 is 17 residues. The germline gives CDR1 SNHLY, CDR2 FYNNEI. Of note for this clonotype: The antigen remains unidentified.

Input material: PBMCs. The origin of this receptor is a human donor in good health (CMV status not recorded). Some clones in this sample may be carry-over from other donors' samples. This chain links TRBV2 with TRBJ2-6; D may be TRBD1 (6 bases). The CDR3 nucleotides are TGTGCCAGCAGTGACGGATCCAGGGGCTCTGGGGCCAACGTCCTGACTTTC. Translating gives CASSDGSRGSGANVLTF.